This TCR beta chain stems from a study of Graves' ophthalmopathy and Graves' hyperthyroidism (dated by TCRdb to the late 2010s). Regarding the study in general: Peripheral blood samples were taken at the time of initial diagnosis, before any treatment was given. In total, 135 blood samples were TCR-sequenced: approximately 42 ophthalmopathy, some 72 hyperthyroidism and about 17 hyperthyroidism-to-ophthalmopathy patients. To explore V-J signatures that distinguish ophthalmopathy from hyperthyroidism, a discovery set of 100 patients was enrolled, made up of under 50 with ophthalmopathy and under 65 with stable hyperthyroidism. In roughly 6 hyperthyroidism patients, T-cell repertoires of thyroid tissue and blood were compared. An independent validation cohort comprised some 19 hyperthyroidism patients and around 16 patients who later progressed from hyperthyroidism to ophthalmopathy. TCR beta repertoire signatures were used to distinguish Graves' ophthalmopathy from Graves' hyperthyroidism and to predict progression to ophthalmopathy. Following sampling, methimazole starting at 30 mg daily was administered to hyperthyroidism patients, and high-dose intravenous methylprednisolone was administered to ophthalmopathy patients.

For repertoire sequencing, TCR beta CDR3 regions were amplified from RNA transcripts. The first round was an RT-PCR using HTBI primers with the Qiagen OneStep RT-PCR kit, and this first round was followed by a second-round multiplex PCR, then size selection and purification. Libraries were sequenced paired-end with 100 bp reads on an Illumina HiSeq2000. The published analysis was carried out like this. SOAPnuke was used to process the reads, throwing out any read that had adapters, had uncalled bases, had a mean Phred below 15, or lacked an exact constant-primer or identifier match. COPE v1.2.5 was used to merge high-quality paired reads. Each unique nucleotide sequence was defined as a clonotype, and clonotypes were aligned to IMGT TRB V, D and J references with MiTCR v1.1. Analysis was restricted to V-J combinations with a frequency above 0.0001, which covered roughly 99% of repertoires. For each V-J combination, a TCR clonal expansion and chaos score was defined as the ratio of F50 clonal expansion to chaos observed in the TCRdist matrix. Welch's t-statistics and random forest were used to narrow the features down to more than 10 V-J combinations, which were then fed into a naive Bayes classifier. The similarity between thyroid and blood repertoires was quantified using the Morisita-Horn index. In-frame beta chains were kept once TCRdb had trimmed the public reads at Q25 with fastp and called clones with MiXCR. Every distinct CDR3 protein forms one entry, paired with its most common genes and DNA. In this record, the V and J calls reflect TCRdb's handling and not the investigators' own analysis. This sample has 650,000 to 900,000 distinct CDR3 sequences in its table, and 35% to 50% of those were observed once. The ten largest clones take up roughly 46% of the sample.

Ophthalmopathy patients had moderately to severely active disease, Clinical Activity Score of at least 3, NOSPECS grade of at least 4, and disease duration under 3 months. Patients with other autoimmune diseases, uncontrolled infections, pregnancy or lactation were excluded from the study. Clinical symptoms, serum thyroxine, TRAb, thyroid ultrasound and orbital computed tomography formed the basis of the diagnosis. PBMCs were isolated from more than 9 ml of fresh peripheral blood by Ficoll-Paque density gradient centrifugation. Total RNA was extracted with Trizol reagent and quality-checked on an Agilent 2100 Bioanalyzer. A word on this clonotype: Its antigen has not been determined. Possible read error: a much larger clone is one base away.

The paper's findings and limits, for the study overall: In validation, the model predicted ophthalmopathy progression with about 64% sensitivity and roughly 72% specificity; 12 predicted patients were CT-confirmed with GO in a median of around 6 months. In cross-validation, the 13-signature model distinguished ophthalmopathy from stable hyperthyroidism with about 90% sensitivity and just under 84% specificity, and in the test set the corresponding values were roughly 78% and 74%. Most expanded thyroid clonotypes with a frequency above 0.001 also appeared in blood, which suggests that blood repertoires may reflect the immune response in the thyroid. Sample size was not predetermined statistically, and investigators were not blinded to group allocation.

The source is an adult man with Graves' ophthalmopathy. Sequenced sample: peripheral blood.

The DNA sequence is as follows: TGTGCCAGCAGCCTTGCAGGAAATTCCAGGGAGCAGTACTTC. Its translation reads: CASSLAGNSREQYF. The V and J segments used are TRBV7-9 and TRBJ2-5, with a tentative D call of TRBD1 or TRBD2, each matching 5 bases. Deletion took 5 bases off V and 11 bases off J, with a span of 21 bases between the germline ends. From the cysteine up to the phenylalanine, the CDR3 has a length of 14 residues. Only CDR3 DNA is held: 42 bases, read in frame from base 1. Taken from the germline V gene (reference sequence), the CDR1 and CDR2 loops are SEHNR and FQNEAQ.